The present entry profiles one T cell receptor (beta chain) with its context. The target antigen is unknown. V shed 4 bases and J shed 0 bases, with 11 bases lying between them. CDR1 is MGHRA and CDR2 is YSYEKL in the germline V gene. The CDR3 sequence is 15 residues long. While unrecorded immune exposures were likely, the donors were nominally healthy when sampled. The entry originates in a study of cytomegalovirus exposure and HLA in healthy donors. Study-wide points: In a later analysis, a genetic analysis reported fewer productive-TCR N-insertions in an Asian-associated ancestry cluster than the cohort average.

Use of 60 Vbeta and 13 Jbeta primers characterized the PCR. Some clones are missing from TCRdb's copy, which holds only in-frame ones; the method was immunoSEQ multiplex PCR. The sample has about 95,000 clones; about 75% are singletons. The chain couples TRBV4-1 to TRBJ2-3; D is perhaps TRBD2 (6 bases). This clonotype originated in a middle-aged woman in good health and CMV-seronegative. Sequencing was performed on PBMCs. This CDR3 reads CASSPVAESTDTQYF. CDR3 nucleotide sequence: TGCGCCAGCAGCCCCGTAGCGGAAAGCACAGATACGCAGTATTTT.